This T cell receptor beta chain comes out of a study of identical twins. Each cDNA held unique molecular identifiers, and template switching gave it a universal primer site. TCRdb fed the 5' RACE reads into MiXCR, producing one record per CDR3 protein. The sample includes hundreds of thousands of distinct CDR3 sequences, roughly 8.6% of them seen just once. The CDR3 sequence is 14 residues long. Germline V lookup: CDR1 LNHDA, CDR2 SQIVND (reference sequence). Between the trimmed V and J ends, which lost 5 bases and 3 bases, there was a span of 12 bases. Comments on this clonotype: Its antigen remains unknown.

Broader study findings: Zero-insertion results could be subject to partial confounding by invariant MAIT and iNKT cells. Cord blood beta clonotypes present at high abundance carried fewer insertions; no such pattern appeared in memory repertoires.

The data also belong to a second study, concerning yellow fever vaccine responses in identical twins.

Sequencing input: memory (CD45RO+) T cells sorted from blood. The sequence was collected from a woman aged 18-29 years in good health. The J gene is TRBJ2-3, the V gene TRBV19; weak D call: TRBD2 (7 bases). The DNA for the CDR3 is TGTGCCAGTAGTGTCGCGGGGGCAACAGATACGCAGTATTTT. It is translated as CASSVAGATDTQYF.